This entry concerns a single TCR beta chain. The assay was immunoSEQ multiplex PCR, and TCRdb's table has in-frame clones only and misses some. The table has approximately 140,000 clones, 84% seen once; the top ten hold 5.8%. This entry belongs to a study of blood T cell repertoires in COVID-19. Study at large: Donors in the United States, Italy and Spain gave samples during acute or convalescent COVID-19.

Material: PBMCs or T cells enriched from blood (not recorded which). This sequence originates from a woman in her fifties or sixties who had been exposed to COVID-19.

In DNA form, the CDR3 reads TGTGCCAGCAGCGTTACTGTGGTGAACACTGAAGCTTTCTTT. It codes for CASSVTVVNTEAFF. This chain joins TRBV9 and TRBJ1-1; D not certain. The V gene's germline CDR1 is SGDLS and CDR2 YYNGEE. V gave up 2 bases and J gave up 0 bases, with 8 bases separating them. The CDR3 sequence is 14 residues long.